The present T cell receptor (beta chain) was sequenced within a study of spatial heterogeneity in lung cancer. Study as a whole: Matched bulk RNA-seq provided a T cell module score, and TCR transcript counts in tumor regions correlated strongly with it.

Study results and caveats: Expanded intratumoral alpha and beta TCR counts tracked tumor mutation counts.

Stated time point: sample taken at primary tumor resection. Sequencing covered unsorted whole RNA taken from tumor, nontumor lung or frozen PBMC. TCR cDNA molecules each carried a unique molecular identifier. Via MiXCR, TCRdb re-called the 5' RACE reads, giving one row per CDR3 protein. The sample contains over 15,000 distinct CDR3 sequences, 5.5% to 6% of which appear only once. Germline-derived CDR1 and CDR2 are SNHLY and FYNNEI. The length of the CDR3 is 11 residues. V dropped 6 bases and J dropped 5 bases, with 5 bases sitting between them. Ten or more counts support this clonotype. The antigen remains undetermined.

The TCR was taken from a female donor with early-stage non-small cell lung cancer. The material sequenced was lung tumor tissue, taken at surgery. J is TRBJ2-1 and V is TRBV2, with D unclear. CDR3: CASSDDNEQFF. CDR3 sequence (DNA): TGTGCCAGCAGCGATGACAATGAGCAGTTCTTC.